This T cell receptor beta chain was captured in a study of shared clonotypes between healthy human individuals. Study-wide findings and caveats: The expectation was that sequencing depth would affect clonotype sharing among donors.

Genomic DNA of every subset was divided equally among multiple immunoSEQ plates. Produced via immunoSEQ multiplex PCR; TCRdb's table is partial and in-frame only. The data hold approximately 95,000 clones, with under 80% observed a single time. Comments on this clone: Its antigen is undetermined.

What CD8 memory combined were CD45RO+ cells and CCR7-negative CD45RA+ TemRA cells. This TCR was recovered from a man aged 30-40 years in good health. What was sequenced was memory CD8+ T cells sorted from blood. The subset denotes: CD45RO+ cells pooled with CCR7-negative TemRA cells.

CDR3 bases: TGTGCCAGCAGCTTAGGGTGGGGCTTGGAGGACACTGAAGCTTTCTTT. It yields the protein CASSLGWGLEDTEAFF. This chain joins TRBV7-9 and TRBJ1-1, with a tentative D call TRBD1 (5 bases). Germline V lookup: CDR1 SEHNR, CDR2 FQNEAQ (reference sequence). The length of the CDR3 is 16 residues. Trimming removed 1 base from V and 3 bases from J, with 15 bases in between.